This T cell receptor (beta chain) stems from a study of OX40 agonist ivuxolimab in advanced cancers. Study-wide points: CD4+ T cells averaged fewer expanded clones than CD8+ T cells. Researchers did not determine the expanded peripheral T cells' antigen specificity.

The data were produced by immunoSEQ multiplex PCR, yet TCRdb's version contains in-frame clones alone and is incomplete. The sample contains fewer than 65,000 clones, about 89% of which appear only once. Germline V gives CDR1 MDHEN, CDR2 SYDVKM. Losses at the gene ends were 6 bases for V and 1 base for J; bases not matched to a gene: 4. The CDR3 runs 15 residues. Notes on this clone: Antigen: not known.

Sequenced here: CD4+ or CD8+ T cells sorted from blood, sampled in a trial of the OX40 agonist ivuxolimab. The chain couples TRBV28 to TRBJ1-1, with 11 nucleotides matching TRBD1. The receptor's source is an adult with an advanced solid tumor such as melanoma, head and neck, liver or kidney cancer. CDR3: CASSRTGGANTEAFF. Written as DNA, the CDR3 is TGTGCCAGCAGCCGGACAGGGGGCGCGAACACTGAAGCTTTCTTT.